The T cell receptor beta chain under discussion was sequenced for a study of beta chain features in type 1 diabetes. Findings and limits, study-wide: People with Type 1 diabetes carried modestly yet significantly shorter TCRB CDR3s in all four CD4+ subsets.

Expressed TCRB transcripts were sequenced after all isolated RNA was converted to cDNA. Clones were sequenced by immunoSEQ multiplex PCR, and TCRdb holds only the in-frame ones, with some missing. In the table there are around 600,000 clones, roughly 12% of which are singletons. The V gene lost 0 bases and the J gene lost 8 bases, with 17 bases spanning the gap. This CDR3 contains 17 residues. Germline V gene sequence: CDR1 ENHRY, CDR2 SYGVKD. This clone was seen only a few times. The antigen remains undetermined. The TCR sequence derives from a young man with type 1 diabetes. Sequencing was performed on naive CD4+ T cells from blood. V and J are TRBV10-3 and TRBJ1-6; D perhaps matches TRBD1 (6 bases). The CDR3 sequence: CAISESTGGLYDSPLHF. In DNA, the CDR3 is TGTGCCATCAGTGAGTCGACTGGGGGGCTATATGATTCACCCCTCCACTTT.